This passage covers 31 T cell receptor beta chains from one sample sequenced in a study of T cells after yellow fever vaccination. TCRdb passed the 5' RACE reads through MiXCR, listing each CDR3 protein once. The sample includes around 550,000 distinct CDR3 sequences, under 25% of them seen just once. The starting material was PBMCs, obtained 15 days after the yellow fever booster vaccination. These receptors originate from a young man who received the YFV17D yellow fever vaccine.

The chain links TRBV20-1 to TRBJ1-2; no clear D. Trimming stripped 0 bases from V and 1 base from J, with 6 bases between. The CDR3 sequence is 13 residues long. CDR1 DFQATT and CDR2 SNEGSKA come from the germline V gene (reference sequence). The CDR3 protein is CSAREIVNYGYTF. The CDR3 bases are TGCAGTGCTAGAGAGATCGTTAACTATGGCTACACCTTC.

The chain is built from TRBV5-6 and TRBJ2-3; 9 bases agree with TRBD2. This CDR3 is built from 15 residues. J was trimmed by 1 base and V by 4 bases; bases with no gene match: 4. CDR1 is SGHDT, CDR2 YYEEEE, per germline. In DNA form, the CDR3 reads TGTGCCAGCAGCGCTAGCGGGGTTCGCACAGATACGCAGTATTTT. It yields the protein CASSASGVRTDTQYF.

This clonotype was recorded a few times. The J gene is TRBJ2-3, the V gene TRBV29-1; D may be TRBD2 (6 bases). The CDR3 extends over 15 amino acids. Per germline, CDR1 SQVTM and CDR2 ANQGSEA. V was shortened by 3 bases and J by 1 base, with 14 bases between the two germline ends. The CDR3 protein is CSVDKPGVGTDTQYF. The CDR3 DNA is TGCAGCGTTGATAAGCCGGGAGTTGGCACAGATACGCAGTATTTT.

V is TRBV20-1 and J is TRBJ1-4, with 11 bases that match TRBD1. Germline lookup yields CDR1 DFQATT and CDR2 SNEGSKA (reference sequence). V lost 3 bases, J lost 7 bases, and 1 base stayed unmatched. This CDR3 has 13 residues. The CDR3 DNA follows: TGCAGTGCTAGGGGGACAGGGGGTGAAAAACTGTTTTTT. Amino acid sequence: CSARGTGGEKLFF.

The J gene is TRBJ2-5, the V gene TRBV20-1, with D perhaps assigned TRBD1 or TRBD2 (5 bases each). The germline V gene has CDR1 DFQATT and CDR2 SNEGSKA (reference sequence). CDR3 length: 15 residues. Trimming stripped 6 bases from V and 1 base from J, with 18 bases between. The CDR3 DNA sequence: TGCAGTGCAGATTATCCAGGGAGTGCCCAAGAGACCCAGTACTTC. Protein sequence: CSADYPGSAQETQYF.

In its sample, this clonotype was seen a few times. The CDR3, as DNA: TGCAGTGCTAGTTACGGCGGTCAAGAGACCCAGTACTTC. It specifies CSASYGGQETQYF. V and J are TRBV20-1 and TRBJ2-5; no firm D call. The germline V gene encodes CDR1 DFQATT and CDR2 SNEGSKA (reference sequence). This CDR3 is 13 amino acids long. V was pared by 3 bases and J by 2 bases, with 10 bases between.

The chain combines TRBV6-1 with TRBJ1-4; tentative D call: TRBD1 (6 bases). The V gene's germline CDR1 is MNHNS and CDR2 SASEGT. This CDR3 is built from 13 residues. V was cut by 6 bases and J by 8 bases, with 13 bases left in between. CDR3 in DNA: TGTGCCAGCAGGGTACAGGGTAGGGAAAAACTGTTTTTT. Translation gives CASRVQGREKLFF.

This CDR3 is CSVERSTNYGYTF. The CDR3 bases are TGCAGCGTTGAGAGGTCTACTAACTATGGCTACACCTTC. The rearrangement uses TRBV29-1 and TRBJ1-2; D is unclear. This CDR3 comprises 13 residues. Germline V lookup: CDR1 SQVTM, CDR2 ANQGSEA. The ends were cut back, 3 bases at V and 0 bases at J, with 8 bases in the middle.

This clonotype was seen a few times. The chain carries TRBV7-9 and TRBJ2-3, with unresolved D. Trimming took 7 bases from V and 0 from J, leaving 11 bases between them. This CDR3 is 14 amino acids long. Germline CDR1 SEHNR, CDR2 FQNEAQ (reference sequence). As DNA, the CDR3 is TGTGCCAGCACGGGCATTCTTAGCACAGATACGCAGTATTTT. Amino acids: CASTGILSTDTQYF.

V and J are TRBV24-1 and TRBJ2-2, with D possibly matching TRBD2 (6 bases). The ends were cut back, 9 bases at V and 4 bases at J, with 14 bases in the middle. Germline loops: CDR1 KGHDR, CDR2 SFDVKD. The CDR3 loop spans 14 amino acids. The CDR3 DNA is TGTGCCACCGAGTTGACCGGGGGCACCGGGGAGCTGTTTTTT. Its protein product is CATELTGGTGELFF.

This sequence joins TRBV9 and TRBJ2-7; no clear D gene. V gave up 3 bases and J gave up 2 bases, with 9 bases separating them. CDR1 and CDR2 (germline): SGDLS, YYNGEE. The CDR3 has 13 amino acids. DNA of the CDR3: TGTGCCAGCAGCGCTATCACCACCTACGAGCAGTACTTC. Its translation: CASSAITTYEQYF.

V usage is TRBV19 and J usage is TRBJ1-5; D gene uncertain. V was shortened by 1 base and J by 3 bases, with 7 bases between the two germline ends. Looked up from germline, CDR1 is LNHDA and CDR2 is SQIVND (reference sequence). The CDR3 is 14 residues long. The CDR3 bases are TGTGCCAGTAGTATAGGTGGCTTCAATCAGCCCCAGCATTTT. Translated: CASSIGGFNQPQHF. Supplemented by reference TRBV19 and TRBJ1-5, the full variable domain reads DGGITQSPKYLFRKEGQNVTLSCEQNLNHDAMYWYRQDPGQGLRLIYYSQIVNDFQKGDIAEGYSVSREKKESFPLTVTSAQKNPTAFYLCASSIGGFNQPQHFGDGTRLSIL.

In this sample, this clonotype turned up a few times. V usage is TRBV25-1 and J usage is TRBJ1-5, with D hard to call. This CDR3 has 13 residues. V lost 6 bases and J 3 bases, leaving 9 bases between the germline ends. Germline V gives CDR1 MGHDK, CDR2 SYGVNS. The CDR3 region is CASRRGPNQPQHF. CDR3 bases: TGTGCCAGCAGAAGAGGGCCCAATCAGCCCCAGCATTTT.

This chain joins TRBV12-3 or TRBV12-4 and TRBJ2-1; D is unclear. The CDR3 spans 15 residues. Trimming removed 9 bases at V and 8 bases at J, with 23 bases between. CDR3 sequence: CASRTQKKSVYEQFF. The CDR3 nucleotides read TGTGCCAGTCGTACCCAAAAAAAGTCGGTGTATGAGCAGTTCTTC.

The CDR3 reads CASSHGGSRQETQYF. DNA for the CDR3: TGTGCCAGCAGTCATGGGGGGTCACGGCAAGAGACCCAGTACTTC. This sequence joins TRBV12-3 or TRBV12-4 and TRBJ2-5; maybe TRBD2 (6 bases). Trimming cost V 5 bases and J 2 bases, with 15 bases left between them. The CDR3 loop spans 15 amino acids.

In its sample, this clonotype was seen a few times. The V gene is TRBV5-1, the J gene TRBJ2-7, with TRBD1 matching 8 bases. Per the germline V gene, CDR1 is SGHRS and CDR2 is YFSETQ. After removal of 1 base from V and 2 bases from J, the junction contained 5 bases not matched to a gene. The CDR3 has 15 residues. The CDR3 sequence is CASSLNQGAPYEQYF. CDR3 bases: TGCGCCAGCAGCTTGAATCAGGGGGCCCCCTACGAGCAGTACTTC.

V and J are TRBV4-3 and TRBJ1-3, with D unclear. CDR3 size: 16 residues. Germline values: CDR1 LGHNA, CDR2 YSLEER. Trimming stripped 0 bases from V and 0 bases from J, with 9 bases between. The CDR3 nucleotides are TGCGCCAGCAGCCAAGATCTTGTTTACTCTGGAAACACCATATATTTT. As protein: CASSQDLVYSGNTIYF.

The chain recombines TRBV30 with TRBJ1-2; tentative D call: TRBD1 (6 bases). With 5 bases removed from V and 4 bases from J, the gap between germline ends came to 20 bases. This CDR3 is built from 15 residues. CDR1 is GTSNPN and CDR2 is SVGIG in the germline V gene (reference sequence). The CDR3 loop is CAWGWTASPVYGYTF. The CDR3 DNA is TGTGCCTGGGGGTGGACAGCCTCCCCGGTCTATGGCTACACCTTC.

In this sample, this clonotype turned up a few times. The chain carries TRBV6-5 and TRBJ2-5; 10 bases align to TRBD2. With V trimmed by 4 bases and J by 3 bases, 2 bases remained unmatched. The CDR3 runs 14 residues. The germline gives CDR1 MNHEY, CDR2 SVGAGI. This chain's CDR3 is CASSSGTSEETQYF. DNA for the CDR3: TGTGCCAGCAGTTCCGGGACTAGCGAAGAGACCCAGTACTTC.

The chain uses TRBV3-1 and TRBJ2-3, with D possibly being TRBD1 or TRBD2 (5 bases each). Germline CDR1 reads LGHDT; CDR2 reads YNNKEL (reference sequence). Trimming left V 7 bases short and J 3 bases short, with 14 bases between. The CDR3 extends over 14 amino acids. The chain's CDR3 is CASNLGAVTDTQYF. The CDR3 nucleotides read TGTGCCAGCAACCTCGGGGCAGTTACAGATACGCAGTATTTT.

V and J are TRBV6-1 and TRBJ2-7; 9 nucleotides agree with TRBD1. CDR1 is MNHNS, CDR2 SASEGT, per germline. The CDR3 is made up of 15 amino acids. With V trimmed by 7 bases and J by 3 bases, 10 bases remained unmatched. The CDR3 sequence is CASIDLSGQGYEQYF. CDR3 nucleotides: TGTGCCAGCATCGATCTTTCGGGACAGGGCTACGAGCAGTACTTC.

V and J are TRBV23-1 and TRBJ2-1; D assignment may be TRBD1 or TRBD2 (5 bases each). TRBV23-1 is treated as an ORF (open reading frame) with a function not yet certain. The CDR3 spans 15 residues. Trimming took 2 bases from V and 7 from J, leaving 15 bases between them. CDR3 loop: CASSQPPRDPNEQFF. As DNA, the CDR3 is TGCGCCAGCAGTCAACCCCCCAGGGACCCGAATGAGCAGTTCTTC.

V is TRBV7-9 and J is TRBJ2-7, with D unresolved. The CDR3 has 13 residues. V lost 5 bases, J lost 3 bases, and 11 bases lay in between. CDR1 SEHNR and CDR2 FQNEAQ come from the germline V gene (reference sequence). This CDR3 is CASSPWSDYEQYF. For the CDR3, the DNA is TGTGCCAGCAGCCCCTGGTCCGACTACGAGCAGTACTTC.

The genes are TRBV7-2 and TRBJ1-3, with D unclear. CDR3 length: 14 residues. Trimming took off 7 bases at V and 4 bases at J, with 14 bases between the two ends. Per germline, CDR1 SGHTA and CDR2 FQGNSA. CDR3 bases: TGTGCCAGCATTACGAGTATAATCGGAAACACCATATATTTT. Its protein product is CASITSIIGNTIYF.

This clonotype was seen more than once but under ten times. The chain couples TRBV6-2 or TRBV6-3 to TRBJ1-1, with D possibly TRBD1 on 6 matching bases. Germline loops: CDR1 MNHEY, CDR2 SVGEGT. The V end was cut by 4 bases, the J end by 1 base, with 10 bases between. The CDR3 has 14 amino acids. CDR3 residues: CASSLAGENTEAFF. The CDR3 nucleotides are TGTGCCAGCAGTTTAGCAGGGGAGAACACTGAAGCTTTCTTT.

The chain couples TRBV9 to TRBJ2-5; 8 bases fit TRBD1. CDR3 length: 15 residues. V dropped 0 bases and J dropped 4; count of bases not matched to a gene: 5. Germline CDR1 SGDLS, CDR2 YYNGEE. The CDR3 spells CASSVDTGGRETQYF. In DNA form, the CDR3 reads TGTGCCAGCAGCGTAGATACAGGGGGGCGAGAGACCCAGTACTTC.

The rearrangement links TRBV12-3 or TRBV12-4 to TRBJ2-5; D is perhaps TRBD1 (5 bases). This CDR3 spans 12 amino acids. With 8 bases removed from V and 4 bases from J, the gap between germline ends came to 11 bases. The CDR3 reads CASRQRPETQYF. The CDR3 nucleotides are TGTGCCAGCCGACAGCGTCCAGAGACCCAGTACTTC.

This clonotype was counted only a few times. The V gene is TRBV5-4, the J gene TRBJ2-7, with 8 nucleotides matching TRBD2. The V segment lost 3 bases and the J segment 7 bases; nucleotides outside the gene matches: 9. This CDR3 comprises 14 residues. Germline V gives CDR1 SGHNT, CDR2 YYREEE (reference sequence). CDR3 amino acids: CASSSGTRTGEQYF. The CDR3 DNA sequence: TGTGCCAGCAGCTCAGGGACTAGAACGGGGGAGCAGTACTTC.

This clonotype came up a few times. V gene TRBV7-8 combines with J gene TRBJ2-3; D assignment may be TRBD1 or TRBD2 (5 bases each). CDR3 length equals 15 residues. CDR1 and CDR2 from the germline V gene are SGHVS and FQNEAQ. Between the trimmed V and J ends, which lost 1 base and 5 bases, there was a span of 13 bases. CDR3 region: CASSLDGTQLDTQYF. DNA for the CDR3: TGTGCCAGCAGCTTAGACGGGACCCAATTAGATACGCAGTATTTT.

The rearrangement joins TRBV9 to TRBJ2-1; 9 nucleotides match TRBD2. The CDR3 extends over 17 amino acids. Germline lookup yields CDR1 SGDLS and CDR2 YYNGEE. The junction had 4 bases not matched to a gene; V was cut back by 0 bases and J by 0 bases. CDR3: CASSVGDSGSSYNEQFF. In nucleotides, the CDR3 is TGTGCCAGCAGCGTAGGAGATAGCGGGAGCTCCTACAATGAGCAGTTCTTC.

The chain recombines TRBV5-1 with TRBJ2-3; 11 bases fit TRBD2. V lost 3 bases, J lost 2 bases, and 20 bases stayed unmatched. Germline CDR1 SGHRS, CDR2 YFSETQ. This CDR3 has 21 amino acids. The DNA for the CDR3 is TGCGCCAGCAGCTGGCGGTTTGTCGGGGCCGGGACTAGCGGATTCACAGATACGCAGTATTTT. Amino acid sequence: CASSWRFVGAGTSGFTDTQYF. Supplemented by reference TRBV5-1 and TRBJ2-3, the full variable domain reads KAGVTQTPRYLIKTRGQQVTLSCSPISGHRSVSWYQQTPGQGLQFLFEYFSETQRNKGNFPGRFSGRQFSNSRSEMNVSTLELGDSALYLCASSWRFVGAGTSGFTDTQYFGPGTRLTVL.